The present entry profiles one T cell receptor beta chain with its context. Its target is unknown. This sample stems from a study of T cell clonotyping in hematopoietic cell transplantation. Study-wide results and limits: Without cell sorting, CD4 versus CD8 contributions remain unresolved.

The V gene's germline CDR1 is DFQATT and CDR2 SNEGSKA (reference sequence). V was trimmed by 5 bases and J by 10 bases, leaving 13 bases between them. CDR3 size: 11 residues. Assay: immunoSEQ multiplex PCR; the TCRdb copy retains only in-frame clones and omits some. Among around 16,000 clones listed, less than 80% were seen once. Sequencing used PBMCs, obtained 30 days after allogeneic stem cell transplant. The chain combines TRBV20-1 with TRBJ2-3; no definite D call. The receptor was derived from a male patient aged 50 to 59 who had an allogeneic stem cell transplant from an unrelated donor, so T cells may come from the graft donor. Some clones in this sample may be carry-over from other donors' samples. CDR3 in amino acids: CSAPLTIAQYF. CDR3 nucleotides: TGCAGTGCTCCTCTGACAATTGCGCAGTATTTT.